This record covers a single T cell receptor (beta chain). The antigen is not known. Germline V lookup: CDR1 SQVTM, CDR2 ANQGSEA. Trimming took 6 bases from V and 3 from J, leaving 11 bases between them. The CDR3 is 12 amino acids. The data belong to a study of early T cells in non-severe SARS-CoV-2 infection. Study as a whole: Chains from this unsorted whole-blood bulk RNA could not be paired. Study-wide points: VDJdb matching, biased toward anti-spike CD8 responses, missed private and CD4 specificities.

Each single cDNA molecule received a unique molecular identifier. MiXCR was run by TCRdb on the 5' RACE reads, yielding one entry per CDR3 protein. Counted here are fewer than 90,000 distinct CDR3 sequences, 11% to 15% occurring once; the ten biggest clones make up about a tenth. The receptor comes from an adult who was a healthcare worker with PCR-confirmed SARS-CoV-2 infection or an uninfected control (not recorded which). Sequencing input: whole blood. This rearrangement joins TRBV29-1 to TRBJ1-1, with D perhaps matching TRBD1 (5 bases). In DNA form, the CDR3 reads TGCAGCGTCAGGTTGGGGGACACTGAAGCTTTCTTT. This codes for CSVRLGDTEAFF.